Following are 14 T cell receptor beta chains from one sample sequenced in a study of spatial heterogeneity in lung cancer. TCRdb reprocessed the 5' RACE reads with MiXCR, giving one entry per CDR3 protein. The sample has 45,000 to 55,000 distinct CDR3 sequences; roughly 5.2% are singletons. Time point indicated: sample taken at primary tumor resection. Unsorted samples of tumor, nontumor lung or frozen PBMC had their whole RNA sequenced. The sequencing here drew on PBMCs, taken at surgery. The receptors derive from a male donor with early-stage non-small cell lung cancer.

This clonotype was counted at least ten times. Written as DNA, the CDR3 is TGCGCCAGCATCGTTGACTCGCCTGACACCGGGGAGCTGTTTTTT. It codes for CASIVDSPDTGELFF. The V and J genes are TRBV5-1 and TRBJ2-2; unclear D gene. Trimming removed 6 bases at V and 3 bases at J, with 15 bases between. This CDR3 comprises 15 residues. Per the germline V gene, CDR1 is SGHRS and CDR2 is YFSETQ.

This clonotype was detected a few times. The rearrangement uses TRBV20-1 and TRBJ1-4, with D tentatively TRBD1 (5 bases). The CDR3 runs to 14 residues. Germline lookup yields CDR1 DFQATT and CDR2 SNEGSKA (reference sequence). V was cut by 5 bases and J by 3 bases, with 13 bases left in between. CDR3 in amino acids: CSASQGNANEKLFF. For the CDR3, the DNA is TGCAGTGCTTCCCAGGGCAATGCTAATGAAAAACTGTTTTTT.

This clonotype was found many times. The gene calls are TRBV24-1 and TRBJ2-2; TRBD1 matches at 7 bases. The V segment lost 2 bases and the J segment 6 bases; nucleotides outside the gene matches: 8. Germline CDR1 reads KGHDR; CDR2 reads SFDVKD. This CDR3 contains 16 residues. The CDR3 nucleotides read TGTGCCACCAGTGATTCCGAGACAGGGAGACCCGGGGAGCTGTTTTTT. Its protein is CATSDSETGRPGELFF.

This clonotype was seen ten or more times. As DNA, the CDR3 is TGTGCCACCAGTGATAAAGCCTATGGCTACACCTTC. It translates to CATSDKAYGYTF. The V gene is TRBV24-1, the J gene TRBJ1-2; D uncertain. V was cut by 3 bases and J by 4 bases, with 5 bases left in between. Per germline, CDR1 KGHDR and CDR2 SFDVKD. CDR3 length equals 12 residues.

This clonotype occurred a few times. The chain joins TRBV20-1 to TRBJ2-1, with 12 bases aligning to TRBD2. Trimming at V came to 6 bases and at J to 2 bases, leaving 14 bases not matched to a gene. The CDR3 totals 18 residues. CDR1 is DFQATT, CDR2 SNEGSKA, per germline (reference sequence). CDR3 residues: CSARALAGGPRTYNEQFF. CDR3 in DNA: TGCAGTGCCCGCGCGCTAGCGGGAGGGCCAAGAACCTACAATGAGCAGTTCTTC.

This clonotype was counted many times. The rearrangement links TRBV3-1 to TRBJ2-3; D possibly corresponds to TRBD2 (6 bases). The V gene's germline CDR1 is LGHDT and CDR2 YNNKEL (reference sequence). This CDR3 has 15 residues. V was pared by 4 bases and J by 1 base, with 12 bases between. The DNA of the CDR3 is TGTGCCAGCAGCCCCGGGAGTAGCGGCACAGATACGCAGTATTTT. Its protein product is CASSPGSSGTDTQYF.

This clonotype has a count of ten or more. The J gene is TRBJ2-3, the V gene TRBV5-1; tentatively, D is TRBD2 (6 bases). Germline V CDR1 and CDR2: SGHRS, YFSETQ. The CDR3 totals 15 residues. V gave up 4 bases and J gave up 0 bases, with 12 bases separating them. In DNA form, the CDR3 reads TGCGCCAGCAGCGTCGCGGGATATAGCACAGATACGCAGTATTTT. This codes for CASSVAGYSTDTQYF.

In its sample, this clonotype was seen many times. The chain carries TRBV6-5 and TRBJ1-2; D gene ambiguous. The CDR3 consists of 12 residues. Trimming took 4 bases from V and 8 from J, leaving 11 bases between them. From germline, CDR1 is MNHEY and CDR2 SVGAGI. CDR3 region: CASSSVGRGYTF. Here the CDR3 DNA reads TGTGCCAGCAGTTCCGTCGGTAGGGGCTACACCTTC.

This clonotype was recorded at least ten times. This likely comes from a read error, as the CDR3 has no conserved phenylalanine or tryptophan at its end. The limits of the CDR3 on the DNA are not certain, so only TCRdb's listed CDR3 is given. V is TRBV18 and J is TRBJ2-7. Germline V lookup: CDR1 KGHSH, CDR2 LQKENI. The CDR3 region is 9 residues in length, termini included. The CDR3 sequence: CASSLAAPR.

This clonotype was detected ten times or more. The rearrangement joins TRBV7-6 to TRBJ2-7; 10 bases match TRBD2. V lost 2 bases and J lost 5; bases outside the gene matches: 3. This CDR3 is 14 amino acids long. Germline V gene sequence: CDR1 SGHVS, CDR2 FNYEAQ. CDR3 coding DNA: TGTGCCAGCAGCTTAACTAGCGGGAACCACGAGCAGTACTTC. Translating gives CASSLTSGNHEQYF.

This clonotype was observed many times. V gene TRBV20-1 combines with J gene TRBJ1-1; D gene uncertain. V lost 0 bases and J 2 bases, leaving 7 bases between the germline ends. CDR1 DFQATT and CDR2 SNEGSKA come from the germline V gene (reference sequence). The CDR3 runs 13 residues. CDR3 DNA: TGCAGTGCTAGAGATCGAAGAAACACTGAAGCTTTCTTT. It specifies CSARDRRNTEAFF.

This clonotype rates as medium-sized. The CDR3 region is CSVAMRGGEVHEQYF. For the CDR3, the DNA is TGCAGCGTTGCGATGCGGGGGGGAGAGGTCCACGAGCAGTACTTC. This chain uses TRBV29-1 with TRBJ2-7, with 9 bases that match TRBD2. With 4 bases clipped from V and 5 bases from J, the junction kept 12 bases outside the gene matches. CDR3 length: 15 residues. Germline CDR1 and CDR2: SQVTM and ANQGSEA.

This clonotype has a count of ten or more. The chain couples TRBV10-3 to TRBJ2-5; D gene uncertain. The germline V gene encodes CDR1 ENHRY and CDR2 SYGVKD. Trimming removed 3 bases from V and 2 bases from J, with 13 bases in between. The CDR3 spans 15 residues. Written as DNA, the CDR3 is TGTGCCATCAGTGACGGACGAGGATTTCAAGAGACCCAGTACTTC. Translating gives CAISDGRGFQETQYF.

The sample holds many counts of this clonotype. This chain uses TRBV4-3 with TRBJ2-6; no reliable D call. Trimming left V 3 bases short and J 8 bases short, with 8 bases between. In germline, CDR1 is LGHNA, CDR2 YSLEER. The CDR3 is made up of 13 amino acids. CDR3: CASSQAVSNVLTF. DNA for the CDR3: TGCGCCAGCAGCCAGGCTGTTTCCAACGTCCTGACTTTC.